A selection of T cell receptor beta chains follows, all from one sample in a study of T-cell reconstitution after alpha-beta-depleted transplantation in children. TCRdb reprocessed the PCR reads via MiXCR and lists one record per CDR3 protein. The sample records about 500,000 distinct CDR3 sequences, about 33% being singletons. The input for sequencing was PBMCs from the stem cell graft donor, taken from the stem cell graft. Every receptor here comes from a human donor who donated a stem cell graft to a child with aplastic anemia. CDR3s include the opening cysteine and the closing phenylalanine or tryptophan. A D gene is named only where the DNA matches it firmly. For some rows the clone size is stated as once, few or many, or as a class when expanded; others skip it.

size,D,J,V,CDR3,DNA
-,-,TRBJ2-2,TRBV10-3,CAIRAPAGELFF,TGTGCCATCAGGGCGCCGGCCGGGGAGCTGTTTTTT
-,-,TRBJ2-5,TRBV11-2,CASSLPTETQYF,TGTGCCAGCAGCTTACCCACAGAGACCCAGTACTTC
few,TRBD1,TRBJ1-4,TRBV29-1,CSVARTGGLNEKLFF,TGCAGCGTTGCTAGGACAGGGGGCCTTAATGAAAAACTGTTTTTT
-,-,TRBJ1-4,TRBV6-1,CASRATSGGEKLFF,TGTGCCAGCAGAGCGACAAGCGGTGGTGAAAAACTGTTTTTT
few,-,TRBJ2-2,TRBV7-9,CAREVGGVDTGELFF,TGTGCCAGAGAAGTCGGAGGTGTTGACACCGGGGAGCTGTTTTTT
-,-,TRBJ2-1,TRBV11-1,CASSPGLTSYNEQFF,TGTGCCAGCAGCCCGGGACTCACATCCTACAATGAGCAGTTCTTC
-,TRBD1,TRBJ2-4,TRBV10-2,CASSYGQGVAKNIQYF,TGCGCCAGCAGTTATGGACAGGGAGTAGCCAAAAACATTCAGTACTTC
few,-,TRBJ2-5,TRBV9,CASSVDVAGETQYF,TGTGCCAGCAGCGTAGATGTGGCTGGGGAGACCCAGTACTTC
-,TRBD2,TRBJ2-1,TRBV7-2,CASSLGAGGLSYNEQFF,TGTGCCAGCAGCTTAGGAGCGGGAGGCCTCTCCTACAATGAGCAGTTCTTC
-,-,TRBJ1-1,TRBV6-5,CASSYSYRNTEAFF,TGTGCCAGCAGTTACTCGTACCGGAACACTGAAGCTTTCTTT
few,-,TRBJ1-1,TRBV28,CASIPAQGVNTEAFF,TGTGCCAGCATTCCCGCACAGGGTGTGAACACTGAAGCTTTCTTT
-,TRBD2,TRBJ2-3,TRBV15,CASRPGLAGESDTQYF,TGTGCCTCCAGACCGGGACTAGCGGGAGAATCAGATACGCAGTATTTT
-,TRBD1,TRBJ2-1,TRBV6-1,CASSPRPDRVSYNEQFF,TGTGCCAGCAGTCCGAGACCAGACAGGGTCTCCTACAATGAGCAGTTCTTC
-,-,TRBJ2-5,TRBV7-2,CASSLMGGGQYF,TGTGCCAGCAGCTTAATGGGGGGCGGCCAGTACTTC
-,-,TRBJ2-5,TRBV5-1,CASNGDFAQYF,TGCGCCAGCAACGGGGACTTCGCCCAGTACTTC
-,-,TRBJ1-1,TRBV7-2,CASSQTALNTEAFF,TGTGCCAGCAGCCAGACAGCGTTGAACACTGAAGCTTTCTTT
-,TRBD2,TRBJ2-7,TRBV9,CASSRGLASHEQYF,TGTGCCAGCAGCCGGGGACTAGCCTCCCACGAGCAGTACTTC
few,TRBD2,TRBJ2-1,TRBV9,CASSRGTSGHYNEQFF,TGTGCCAGCAGCCGTGGGACTAGCGGGCACTACAATGAGCAGTTCTTC
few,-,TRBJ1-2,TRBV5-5,CASSSTIGRFGYTF,TGTGCCAGCAGCTCAACCATCGGACGGTTCGGCTACACCTTC
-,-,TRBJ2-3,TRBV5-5,CASSPNPAQGRDTQYF,TGTGCCAGCAGCCCTAACCCGGCCCAGGGTAGAGATACGCAGTATTTT
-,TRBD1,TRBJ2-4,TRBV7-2,CASSSGQGAENIQYF,TGTGCCAGCAGCTCGGGACAGGGGGCCGAAAACATTCAGTACTTC
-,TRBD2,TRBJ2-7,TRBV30,CAWMERGGYYEQYF,TGTGCCTGGATGGAGCGGGGTGGATACTACGAGCAGTACTTC
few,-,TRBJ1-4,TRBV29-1,CSVRGGDEKLFF,TGCAGCGTTCGGGGCGGAGATGAAAAACTGTTTTTT
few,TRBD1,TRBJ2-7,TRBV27,CASSSWTGTSEQYF,TGTGCCAGCAGTTCGTGGACAGGGACGAGTGAGCAGTACTTC
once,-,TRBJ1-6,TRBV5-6,CASSWGTSFGSPLHF,TGTGCCAGCAGCTGGGGGACGTCCTTCGGTTCACCCCTCCACTTT